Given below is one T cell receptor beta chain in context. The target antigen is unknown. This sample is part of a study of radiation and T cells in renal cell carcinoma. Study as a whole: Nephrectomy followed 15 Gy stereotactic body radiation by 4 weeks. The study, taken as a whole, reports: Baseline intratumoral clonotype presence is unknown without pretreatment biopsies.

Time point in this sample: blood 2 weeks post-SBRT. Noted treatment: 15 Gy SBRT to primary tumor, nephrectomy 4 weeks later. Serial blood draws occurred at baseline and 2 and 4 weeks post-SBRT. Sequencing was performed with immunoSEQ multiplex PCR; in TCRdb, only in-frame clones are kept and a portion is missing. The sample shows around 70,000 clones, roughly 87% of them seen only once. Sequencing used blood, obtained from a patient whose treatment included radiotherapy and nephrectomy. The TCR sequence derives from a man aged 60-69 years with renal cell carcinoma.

CDR3: CASSQVWGTSGRHEQFF. For the CDR3, the DNA is TGCGCCAGCAGCCAAGTATGGGGGACTAGCGGGAGGCATGAGCAGTTCTTC. This rearrangement joins TRBV4-3 to TRBJ2-1; 15 bases fit TRBD2. This CDR3 has 17 amino acids. Unmatched junction bases numbered 6, after V lost 1 base and J lost 8 bases. Germline CDR1 LGHNA, CDR2 YSLEER.